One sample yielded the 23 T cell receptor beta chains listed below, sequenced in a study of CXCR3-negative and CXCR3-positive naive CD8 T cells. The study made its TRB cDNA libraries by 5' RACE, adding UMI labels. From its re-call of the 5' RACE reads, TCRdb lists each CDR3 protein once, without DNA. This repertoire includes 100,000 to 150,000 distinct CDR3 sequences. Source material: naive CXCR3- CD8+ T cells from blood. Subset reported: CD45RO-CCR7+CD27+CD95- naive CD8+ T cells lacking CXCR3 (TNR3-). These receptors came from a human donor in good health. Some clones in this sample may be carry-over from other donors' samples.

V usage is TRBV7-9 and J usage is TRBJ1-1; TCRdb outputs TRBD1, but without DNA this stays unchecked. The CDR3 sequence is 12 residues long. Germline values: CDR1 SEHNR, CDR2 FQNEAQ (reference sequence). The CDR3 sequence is CASTPGHTEAFF.

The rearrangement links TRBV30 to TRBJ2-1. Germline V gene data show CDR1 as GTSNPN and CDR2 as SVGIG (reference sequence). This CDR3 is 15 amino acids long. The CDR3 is CAWSVSVDPYNEQFF. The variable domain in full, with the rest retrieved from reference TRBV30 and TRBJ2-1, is SQTIHQWPATLVQPVGSPLSLECTVEGTSNPNLYWYRQAAGRGLQLLFYSVGIGQISSEVPQNLSASRPQDRQFILSSKKLLLSDSGFYLCAWSVSVDPYNEQFFGPGTRLTVL.

The CDR3 sequence is CASSSITEQGQRETQYF. The chain carries TRBV7-6 and TRBJ2-5; without DNA, the TCRdb call of TRBD1 cannot be checked. Germline loops: CDR1 SGHVS, CDR2 FNYEAQ. CDR3 length equals 17 residues.

CDR3 sequence: CASPLRGEDSYNEQFF. The V gene is TRBV23-1, the J gene TRBJ2-1; TCRdb lists TRBD1, though no DNA is available to test this call. TRBV23-1 is an open reading frame whose function is uncertain. The CDR3 contains 16 residues.

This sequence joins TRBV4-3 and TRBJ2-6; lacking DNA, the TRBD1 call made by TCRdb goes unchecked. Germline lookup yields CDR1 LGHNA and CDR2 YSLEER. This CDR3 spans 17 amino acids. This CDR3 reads CASSPGGRSSGANVLTF.

CDR3 in amino acids: CASSSPGPEAFF. The chain recombines TRBV7-9 with TRBJ1-1; TCRdb lists TRBD1, though no DNA is available to test this call. CDR3 length: 12 residues. From germline, CDR1 is SEHNR and CDR2 FQNEAQ (reference sequence). Based on the CDR3 plus reference TRBV7-9 and TRBJ1-1, the full variable domain is DTGVSQNPRHKITKRGQNVTFRCDPISEHNRLYWYRQTLGQGPEFLTYFQNEAQLEKSRLLSDRFSAERPKGSFSTLEIQRTEQGDSAMYLCASSSPGPEAFFGQGTRLTVV.

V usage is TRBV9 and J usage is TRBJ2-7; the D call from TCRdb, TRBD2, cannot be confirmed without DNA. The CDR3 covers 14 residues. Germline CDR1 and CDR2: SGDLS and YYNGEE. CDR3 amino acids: CASSVGQSHYEQYF.

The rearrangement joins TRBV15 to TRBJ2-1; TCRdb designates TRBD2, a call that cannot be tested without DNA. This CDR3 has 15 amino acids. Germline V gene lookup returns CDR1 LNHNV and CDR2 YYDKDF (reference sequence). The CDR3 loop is CATSSGTSGGHEQFF.

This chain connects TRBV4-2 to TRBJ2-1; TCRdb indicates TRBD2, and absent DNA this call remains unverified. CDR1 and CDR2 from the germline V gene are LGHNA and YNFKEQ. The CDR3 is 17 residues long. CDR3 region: CASSQSTSGISYNEQFF.

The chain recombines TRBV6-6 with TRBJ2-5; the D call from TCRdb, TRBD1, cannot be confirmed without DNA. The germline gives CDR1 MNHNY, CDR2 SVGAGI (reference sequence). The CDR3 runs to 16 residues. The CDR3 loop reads CASSLRGDRFVETQYF.

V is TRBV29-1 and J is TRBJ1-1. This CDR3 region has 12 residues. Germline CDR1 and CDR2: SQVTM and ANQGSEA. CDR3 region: CSVAGRGTEAFF.

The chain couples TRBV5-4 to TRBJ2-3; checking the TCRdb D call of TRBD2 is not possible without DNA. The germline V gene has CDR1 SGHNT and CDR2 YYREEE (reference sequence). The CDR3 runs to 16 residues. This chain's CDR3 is CASSSGLAGELDTQYF.

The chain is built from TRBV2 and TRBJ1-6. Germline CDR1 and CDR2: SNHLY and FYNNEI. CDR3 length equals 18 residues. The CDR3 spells CASSVSEATSSYNSPLHF.

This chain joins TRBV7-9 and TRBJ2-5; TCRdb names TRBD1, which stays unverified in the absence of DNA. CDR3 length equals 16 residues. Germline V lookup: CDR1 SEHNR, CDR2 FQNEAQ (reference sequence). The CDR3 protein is CASSLEGGSPQETQYF.

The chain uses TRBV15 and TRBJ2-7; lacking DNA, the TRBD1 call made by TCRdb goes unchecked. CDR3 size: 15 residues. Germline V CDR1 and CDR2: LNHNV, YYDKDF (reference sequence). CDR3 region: CATSRQATGGVEQYF.

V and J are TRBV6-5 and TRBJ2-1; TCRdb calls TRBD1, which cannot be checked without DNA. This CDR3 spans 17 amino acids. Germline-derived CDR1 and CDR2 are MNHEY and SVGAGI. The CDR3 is CASSYRGPPSSYNEQFF.

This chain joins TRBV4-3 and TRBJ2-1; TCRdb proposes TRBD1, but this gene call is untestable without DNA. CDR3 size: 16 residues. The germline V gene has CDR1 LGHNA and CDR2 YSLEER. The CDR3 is CASSQDLQASYNEQFF.

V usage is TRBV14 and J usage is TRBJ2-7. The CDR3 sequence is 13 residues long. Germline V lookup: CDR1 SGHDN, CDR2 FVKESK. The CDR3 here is CASSQAYSYEQYF.

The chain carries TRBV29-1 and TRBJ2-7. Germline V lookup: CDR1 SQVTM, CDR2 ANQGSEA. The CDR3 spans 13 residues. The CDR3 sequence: CSVEDHISYEQYF.

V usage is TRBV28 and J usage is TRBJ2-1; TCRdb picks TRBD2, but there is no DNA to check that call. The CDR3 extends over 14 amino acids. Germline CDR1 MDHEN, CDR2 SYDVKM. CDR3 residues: CASTLAGGGNEQFF.

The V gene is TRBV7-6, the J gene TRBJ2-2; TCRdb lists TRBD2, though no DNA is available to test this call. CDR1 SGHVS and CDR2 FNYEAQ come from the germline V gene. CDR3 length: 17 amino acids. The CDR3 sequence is CASSSRKLVSRDGELFF.

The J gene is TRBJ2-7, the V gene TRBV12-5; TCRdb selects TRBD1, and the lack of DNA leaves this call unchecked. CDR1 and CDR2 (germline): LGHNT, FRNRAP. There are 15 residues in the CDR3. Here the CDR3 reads CASGLVPGPTPGQYF. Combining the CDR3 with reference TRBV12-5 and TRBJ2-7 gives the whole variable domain DARVTQTPRHKVTEMGQEVTMRCQPILGHNTVFWYRQTMMQGLELLAYFRNRAPLDDSGMPKDRFSAEMPDATLATLKIQPSEPRDSAVYFCASGLVPGPTPGQYFGPGTRLTVT.

The CDR3 here is CASKRGEAYEQYF. The chain combines TRBV27 with TRBJ2-7; TCRdb outputs TRBD1, but without DNA this stays unchecked. CDR1 and CDR2 from the germline V gene are MNHEY and SMNVEV (reference sequence). The CDR3 length is 13 residues.